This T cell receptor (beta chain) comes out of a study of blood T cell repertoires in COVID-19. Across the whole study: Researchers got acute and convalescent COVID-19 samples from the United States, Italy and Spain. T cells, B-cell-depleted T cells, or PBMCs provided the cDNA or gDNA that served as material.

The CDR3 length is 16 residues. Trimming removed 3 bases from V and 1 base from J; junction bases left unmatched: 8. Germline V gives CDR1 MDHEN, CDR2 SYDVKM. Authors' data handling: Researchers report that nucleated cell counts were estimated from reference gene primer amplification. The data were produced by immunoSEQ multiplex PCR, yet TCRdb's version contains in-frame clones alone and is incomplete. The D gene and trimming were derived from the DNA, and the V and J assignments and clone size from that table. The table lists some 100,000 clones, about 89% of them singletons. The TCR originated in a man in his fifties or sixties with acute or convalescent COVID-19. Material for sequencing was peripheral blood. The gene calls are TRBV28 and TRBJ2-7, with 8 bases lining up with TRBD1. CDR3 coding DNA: TGTGCCAGCAGTTTCACTCGGACAGGGCCTTCCTACGAGCAGTACTTC. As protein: CASSFTRTGPSYEQYF.